This T cell receptor beta chain was obtained from a study of shared T cell receptors in the human thymus. This CDR3 is built from 14 residues. CDR1 and CDR2 (germline): SQVTM, ANQGSEA. Germline trimming cut 6 bases from V and 6 bases from J; bases unmatched to any gene: 12. The data were produced by immunoSEQ multiplex PCR, yet TCRdb's version contains in-frame clones alone and is incomplete. This sample carries 640,000 or so clones, roughly 86% of them seen once, and the ten largest clones take about 0.0094%. The same sample was also used in a study of human thymus T cells. From that report: Resections from corrective heart surgery supplied the thymus tissue.

The V and J genes are TRBV29-1 and TRBJ1-2, with 8 bases aligning to TRBD1. The receptor was isolated from a boy in the first two years of life with a congenital heart defect. The source material was thymocytes. The CDR3 DNA is TGCAGCGTGGACAGGGCCGAAGAGAAGGATGGCTACACCTTC. Its translation is CSVDRAEEKDGYTF.